These 18 T cell receptor beta chains originate from one sample sequenced in a study of Ad26.COV2.S vaccination and SARS-CoV-2 variants. Assay used: immunoSEQ multiplex PCR; TCRdb lists only in-frame clones, some missing. The sample lists about 400,000 clones, 83% occurring once. Treatment given: 15 to 20 received Ad26.COV2.S at low or high dose, single or two shots; five or six received placebo; per-sample allocation not given. Sampling happened 63 days after the first vaccine or placebo injection. Sequenced here: peripheral blood, sampled in a trial of Ad26.COV2.S vaccine versus placebo. The origin of the receptors is a person aged 18 to 59 who received the Ad26.COV2.S COVID-19 vaccine or a placebo.

This clone has more than one count but fewer than ten. The chain joins TRBV7-8 to TRBJ2-7; 7 positions agree with TRBD2. The CDR3 has 15 amino acids. Germline CDR1 and CDR2: SGHVS and FQNEAQ. Losses at the gene ends were 5 bases for V and 6 bases for J; bases not matched to a gene: 13. The DNA for the CDR3 is TGTGCCAGCAGCCGACCGAGACTAGCCCCCGGCGAGCAGTACTTC. Translating gives CASSRPRLAPGEQYF.

This rearrangement joins TRBV19 to TRBJ2-1, with TRBD2 matching 12 bases. Germline V gene sequence: CDR1 LNHDA, CDR2 SQIVND (reference sequence). This CDR3 is 17 amino acids long. Losses at the gene ends were 4 bases for V and 7 bases for J; bases not matched to a gene: 11. The CDR3 protein is CASSTGLAGRVGNEQFF. The CDR3 DNA is TGTGCCAGTAGTACCGGACTAGCGGGAAGGGTCGGGAATGAGCAGTTCTTC.

The genes are TRBV24-1 and TRBJ1-1; the D gene is possibly TRBD1 (6 bases). Germline V gene data show CDR1 as KGHDR and CDR2 as SFDVKD. The CDR3 is 13 residues long. V dropped 4 bases and J dropped 6 bases, with 11 bases sitting between them. The CDR3, as DNA: TGTGCCACCAGTGACCCCGGGGGCGCTGAAGCTTTCTTT. Translation gives CATSDPGGAEAFF.

J is TRBJ2-3 and V is TRBV20-1, with TRBD2 matching over 10 bases. Germline V CDR1 and CDR2: DFQATT, SNEGSKA (reference sequence). V shed 6 bases, J shed 11 bases, and the junction held 5 bases outside the gene matches. The CDR3 covers 11 residues. The CDR3 spells CSASLAGQQYF. In nucleotides, the CDR3 is TGCAGTGCATCACTAGCGGGGCAGCAGTATTTT.

The chain combines TRBV21-1 with TRBJ1-5; the table assigns TRBD1, which was not confirmed against the DNA. TRBV21-1 is a documented pseudogene. There are 13 residues in the CDR3. The CDR3 spells CARTKGSNQPQHF. The CDR3 DNA follows: TGTGCCAGGACCAAGGGGAGCAATCAGCCCCAGCATTTT.

The chain combines TRBV2 with TRBJ1-2; TRBD1 matches at 7 bases. Looked up from germline, CDR1 is SNHLY and CDR2 is FYNNEI. With V trimmed by 1 base and J by 2 bases, 1 base remained unmatched. The CDR3 is 14 amino acids. For the CDR3, the DNA is TGTGCCAGCAGTGAAGACAGGGGAAACTATGGCTACACCTTC. Amino acids: CASSEDRGNYGYTF. Variable domain in full (rest from reference TRBV2 and TRBJ1-2): EPEVTQTPSHQVTQMGQEVILRCVPISNHLYFYWYRQILGQKVEFLVSFYNNEISEKSEIFDDQFSVERPDGSNFTLKIRSTKLEDSAMYFCASSEDRGNYGYTFGSGTRLTVV.

The chain links TRBV5-5 to TRBJ2-1, with TRBD2 matching 7 bases. This CDR3 has 14 residues. Germline V gene lookup returns CDR1 SGHKS and CDR2 YYEKEE (reference sequence). Germline trimming cut 7 bases from V and 4 bases from J; bases unmatched to any gene: 8. For the CDR3, the DNA is TGTGCCAGCTCCGGAGCGGGAACTTACAATGAGCAGTTCTTC. Translation gives CASSGAGTYNEQFF. Full variable domain (missing parts from reference TRBV5-5 and TRBJ2-1): DAGVTQSPTHLIKTRGQQVTLRCSPISGHKSVSWYQQVLGQGPQFIFQYYEKEERGRGNFPDRFSARQFPNYSSELNVNALLLGDSALYLCASSGAGTYNEQFFGPGTRLTVL.

The gene calls are TRBV7-8 and TRBJ2-7; no clear D gene. With 5 bases removed from V and 0 bases from J, the gap between germline ends came to 14 bases. There are 15 residues in the CDR3. Germline V gene data show CDR1 as SGHVS and CDR2 as FQNEAQ. DNA of the CDR3: TGTGCCAGCAGCACTCTACAAGCGAGCTCCTACGAGCAGTACTTC. It yields the protein CASSTLQASSYEQYF.

The V call is TRBV18, the J call TRBJ1-1; possibly TRBD1 for D (5 bases). The CDR3 runs to 13 residues. Germline values: CDR1 KGHSH, CDR2 LQKENI. The V end lost 0 bases, the J end lost 4 bases, and 6 bases lay between the germline ends. The CDR3 coding sequence is TGTGCCAGCTCACCACCGGGGGTCACTGAAGCTTTCTTT. Protein: CASSPPGVTEAFF.

This chain joins TRBV4-1 and TRBJ2-4, with D perhaps TRBD1 (6 bases). Germline loops: CDR1 MGHRA, CDR2 YSYEKL. V lost 5 bases and J 1 base, leaving 15 bases between the germline ends. CDR3 length: 16 amino acids. The CDR3 bases are TGCGCCAGCAGCAACGGACAGAAGGAGGCCAAAAACATTCAGTACTTC. Translating it yields CASSNGQKEAKNIQYF.

The rearrangement links TRBV27 to TRBJ2-1; D gene unclear. Trimming took 3 bases from V and 6 from J, leaving 15 bases between them. Looked up from germline, CDR1 is MNHEY and CDR2 is SMNVEV (reference sequence). CDR3 size: 15 residues. The CDR3 DNA follows: TGTGCCAGCAGTTTGCTCTCGGGTACCCTCAATGAGCAGTTCTTC. Translation: CASSLLSGTLNEQFF.

The J gene is TRBJ2-5, the V gene TRBV13; D gene unclear. This CDR3 has 12 amino acids. Germline CDR1 PRHDT, CDR2 FYEKMQ (reference sequence). V lost 2 bases, J lost 4 bases, and 5 bases lay in between. CDR3 protein: CASSLSRETQYF. As DNA, the CDR3 is TGTGCCAGCAGCTTATCCCGAGAGACCCAGTACTTC.

The rearrangement uses TRBV11-2 and TRBJ2-7; the D is unclear. V lost 5 bases to trimming and J lost 4 bases, with 21 bases between them. The CDR3 covers 16 residues. Germline lookup yields CDR1 SGHAT and CDR2 FQNNGV. CDR3 DNA: TGTGCCAGCAGCCACCGAGAGCCAGGTGGCGGATACGAGCAGTACTTC. This gives the protein CASSHREPGGGYEQYF.

The V call is TRBV5-1, the J call TRBJ2-5; D unresolved. Deletions cut 0 bases from V and 5 bases from J, with 11 bases between. The CDR3 runs 14 residues. Germline V lookup: CDR1 SGHRS, CDR2 YFSETQ. In nucleotides, the CDR3 is TGCGCCAGCAGCTTGGGATCTCCTTCGGAGACCCAGTACTTC. Protein sequence: CASSLGSPSETQYF.

The chain couples TRBV6-5 to TRBJ2-7; D uncertain. The V end lost 10 bases, the J end lost 3 bases, and 10 bases lay between the germline ends. The CDR3 has 11 residues. Per germline, CDR1 MNHEY and CDR2 SVGAGI. CDR3 sequence (DNA): TGTGCCACCACCTCTCGCTACGAGCAGTACTTC. Its translation is CATTSRYEQYF.

A remark on this clone: This is likely a read error, given that the CDR3 carries no conserved phenylalanine or tryptophan at its end. The DNA is omitted, as the CDR3 cannot be located on it reliably, and the CDR3 follows TCRdb's listing. The chain is built from TRBV4-3 and TRBJ2-3; TRBD2 reflects the table's D call only, with no check against the DNA. A total of 13 residues make up the CDR3, ends included. In germline, CDR1 is LGHNA, CDR2 YSLEER. The chain's CDR3 is CASSQPNIRNYRR.

This chain links TRBV7-6 with TRBJ2-7, with D unresolved. The CDR3 contains 16 residues. Between the trimmed V and J ends, which lost 0 bases and 9 bases, there was a span of 21 bases. Germline V CDR1 and CDR2: SGHVS, FNYEAQ. CDR3 nucleotides: TGTGCCAGCAGCTTAGCTTCGCCAGGCAGCCCCTTGGGGCAGTACTTC. Translating it yields CASSLASPGSPLGQYF. The whole variable domain, filled in from reference TRBV7-6 and TRBJ2-7, reads GAGVSQSPRYKVTKRGQDVALRCDPISGHVSLYWYRQALGQGPEFLTYFNYEAQQDKSGLPNDRFSAERPEGSISTLTIQRTEQRDSAMYRCASSLASPGSPLGQYFGPGTRLTVT.

J is TRBJ1-2 and V is TRBV18, with 8 bases aligning to TRBD1. The germline gives CDR1 KGHSH, CDR2 LQKENI. The CDR3 is 13 amino acids. V shed 3 bases and J 7 bases; nucleotides not matched to a gene: 4. DNA of the CDR3: TGTGCCAGCTCACCGGGACAGGCCTTTGGCTACACCTTC. It codes for CASSPGQAFGYTF. Based on the CDR3 plus reference TRBV18 and TRBJ1-2, the full variable domain is NAGVMQNPRHLVRRRGQEARLRCSPMKGHSHVYWYRQLPEEGLKFMVYLQKENIIDESGMPKERFSAEFPKEGPSILRIQQVVRGDSAAYFCASSPGQAFGYTFGSGTRLTVV.